These 5 T cell receptor beta chains were sequenced from one sample in a study of blood T cell repertoires in COVID-19. Produced via immunoSEQ multiplex PCR; TCRdb's table is partial and in-frame only. The repertoire holds 100,000 to 150,000 clones, with about 70% as singletons. The sequenced sample consisted of peripheral blood. All receptors come from a man aged 55 to 70 with acute or convalescent COVID-19.

This clone has only a few counts. The chain combines TRBV2 with TRBJ2-7; 7 nucleotides match TRBD1. The trim removed 5 bases at V and 7 bases at J, leaving 14 bases unmatched. The length of the CDR3 is 15 residues. CDR1 SNHLY and CDR2 FYNNEI come from the germline V gene. CDR3 protein: CASSKREQGITEQYF. CDR3 nucleotides: TGTGCCAGCAGTAAGAGGGAACAGGGGATAACAGAGCAGTACTTC.

The chain carries TRBV2 and TRBJ2-4; no definite D call. CDR3 length: 16 residues. Trimming removed 3 bases at V and 3 bases at J, with 15 bases between. The germline gives CDR1 SNHLY, CDR2 FYNNEI. The chain's CDR3 is CASSDDRAGRKNIQYF. The CDR3 DNA reads as TGTGCCAGCAGTGATGATAGAGCAGGTCGCAAAAACATTCAGTACTTC.

The rearrangement uses TRBV7-2 and TRBJ1-2; D remains unclear. Germline lookup yields CDR1 SGHTA and CDR2 FQGNSA. The CDR3 contains 12 residues. V gave up 1 base and J gave up 4 bases, with 4 bases separating them. As DNA, the CDR3 is TGTGCCAGCAGCTTAGACGGCTATGGCTACACCTTC. It is translated as CASSLDGYGYTF.

This clone appeared many times. V and J are TRBV11-2 and TRBJ2-7; a weak D match, TRBD2 (5 bases). The CDR3 extends over 14 amino acids. V dropped 3 bases and J dropped 0 bases, with 9 bases sitting between them. The germline V gene encodes CDR1 SGHAT and CDR2 FQNNGV. CDR3 nucleotide sequence: TGTGCCAGCAGCTTTACTAGAAGCTCCTACGAGCAGTACTTC. The encoded protein is CASSFTRSSYEQYF.

This rearrangement joins TRBV15 to TRBJ1-2; D remains ambiguous. The V end lost 0 bases, the J end lost 4 bases, and 9 bases lay between the germline ends. Germline V lookup: CDR1 LNHNV, CDR2 YYDKDF (reference sequence). This CDR3 has 14 amino acids. For the CDR3, the DNA is TGTGCCACCAGCAGAGATCGGACTTTCTATGGCTACACCTTC. This translates into CATSRDRTFYGYTF.